The source of this T cell receptor beta chain is a study of blood T cell repertoires in COVID-19. About the research overall: Acute and convalescent COVID-19 specimens originated in the United States, Italy and Spain. Sample material is recorded as cDNA or gDNA derived from T cells, B-cell-depleted T cells, or PBMCs.

This CDR3 has 15 amino acids. J gave up 4 bases and V 6 bases, and 10 bases lay outside the gene matches. Germline V lookup: CDR1 KGHSH, CDR2 LQKENI. The authors' processing: From reference gene primer amplification, estimates of nucleated cell counts were derived. Sequencing used immunoSEQ multiplex PCR; TCRdb keeps in-frame clones, though not all of them. V and J calls and clone size are as listed in that table; D and trimming were resolved from the DNA. This table holds under 350,000 clones, roughly 88% found once. The V call is TRBV18, the J call TRBJ1-1; 8 bases align to TRBD1. This TCR derives from a woman aged 70-85 years with acute or convalescent COVID-19. Sequenced input: peripheral blood. CDR3 coding DNA: TGTGCCAGCTCGCCGGCAGGGGGCAGGGGCACTGAAGCTTTCTTT. It specifies CASSPAGGRGTEAFF.